The entry that follows covers one TCR beta chain sequence. The antigen is undetermined. The CDR3 length is 15 residues. With 5 bases clipped from V and 6 bases from J, the junction kept 11 bases outside the gene matches. This entry comes from a study of regulatory T cells in long-lasting Graves disease. Time point noted: newly diagnosed GD, antithyroid drugs for less than 3 months. From PBMCs, RNA was extracted and then used to make the TCR library. Staff drew roughly 9 milliliters of peripheral blood into EDTA tubes. Arm-PCR of CDR3 regions with iRepertoire HTBI primers generated TCR beta libraries. TCRdb re-called the multiplex PCR reads through MiXCR, storing one row per CDR3 protein. Among about 610,000 distinct CDR3 sequences listed, approximately 16% were seen once. Study-level results: The analysis examined peripheral blood only and excluded thyroid tissue. With persistent disease, TRBV28, TRBJ1-2 and TRBJ2-5 were the favored segments.

The same sample was also studied in work on T cells in Graves' hyperthyroidism and ophthalmopathy.

The sequencing here drew on peripheral blood mononuclear cells (PBMCs), taken at new diagnosis, from a patient treated with antithyroid drugs. This chain uses TRBV12-3 or TRBV12-4 with TRBJ2-3, with 7 bases identical to TRBD2. The sequence was obtained from a man younger than 35 with Graves disease. The CDR3: CASSAGSWGGDTQYF. CDR3 coding DNA: TGTGCCAGCAGTGCCGGGAGTTGGGGAGGGGATACGCAGTATTTT.